The TCR beta chain described here comes from a study of early T cells in non-severe SARS-CoV-2 infection. Germline loops: CDR1 SGHVS, CDR2 FNYEAQ. V was cut by 5 bases and J by 8 bases, with 18 bases left in between. The CDR3 sequence is 15 residues long. The TCR library protocol was used to attach unique molecular identifiers. These identifiers were attached to individual cDNA molecules. From the 5' RACE reads, TCRdb called clonotypes with MiXCR, one entry per CDR3 protein. Among about 83,000 distinct CDR3 sequences, about 10% were seen once, and the ten largest hold just over 8%. This clonotype was detected only a few times.

The TCR comes from an adult who was a healthcare worker with PCR-confirmed SARS-CoV-2 infection or an uninfected control (not recorded which). This sample comprised whole blood, obtained at baseline. The V call is TRBV7-6, the J call TRBJ2-2; TRBD2 might be the D (6 bases). The CDR3 protein is CASSPNHRLGGELFF. Here the CDR3 DNA reads TGTGCCAGCAGCCCTAACCATCGACTAGGGGGGGAGCTGTTTTTT. The full variable domain, in which reference TRBV7-6 and TRBJ2-2 provide the parts outside the CDR3, is GAGVSQSPRYKVTKRGQDVALRCDPISGHVSLYWYRQALGQGPEFLTYFNYEAQQDKSGLPNDRFSAERPEGSISTLTIQRTEQRDSAMYRCASSPNHRLGGELFFGEGSRLTVL.